The 4 T cell receptor delta chains below all came from one sample that was sequenced in a study of γδ T cells in repeated Plasmodium falciparum infection. TCRdb re-called clones from the multiplex PCR reads via CATT. The table records tens of thousands of delta-chain clones, over 0.75% of them present only once. Gammadelta T cells were flow-sorted from PBMC into Vgamma9/Vdelta2+ and Vdelta2-negative populations for bulk analysis. The sample taken for sequencing was gamma-delta T cells from blood. These receptors were collected from a pool of human donors (malaria-infected and uninfected, not separated).

In its sample, this clone was seen a few times. The protein given by TCRdb reflects a much larger clone and differs at residue 6 from this DNA's translation, likely from a read error; the protein shown is the DNA's translation. V usage is TRDV3 and J usage is TRDJ1; D possibly corresponds to TRDD3 (5 bases). CDR1 is TVYSNPD, CDR2 GDNSRS, per germline (reference sequence). V was trimmed by 5 bases and J by 1 base, leaving 32 bases between them. The CDR3 length is 19 residues. The CDR3 sequence: CAIRANSELCESATDKLIF. CDR3 coding DNA: TGTGCCATACGTGCTAATTCTGAATTGTGCGAAAGTGCCACCGATAAACTCATCTTT. The full variable domain, in which reference TRDV3 and TRDJ1 provide the parts outside the CDR3, is CDKVTQSSPDQTVASGSEVVLLCTYDTVYSNPDLFWYRIRPDYSFQFVFYGDNSRSEGADFTQGRFSVKHILTQKAFHLVISPVRTEDSATYYCAIRANSELCESATDKLIFGKGTRVTVEP.

This clone has at least ten counts. The translation of this DNA and the TCRdb protein of a much larger clone differ at residue 5, probably owing to a read error; the protein shown here is translated from the DNA. The V and J genes are TRDV1 and TRDJ1; 8 bases line up with TRDD3. Per the germline V gene, CDR1 is TSWWSYY and CDR2 is QGS. This CDR3 has 18 residues. V was pared by 4 bases and J by 5 bases, with 18 bases of the junction left unmatched. CDR3 DNA: TGTGCTCTTGGGGCACTTCCGGGAGGTGGGGGATGGAGGGATAAACTCATCTTT. It encodes CALGALPGGGGWRDKLIF.

Notes on this clone: A far more abundant clone sits one base away, making this likely a read error. The sample contains more than one DNA sequence encoding this CDR3. The chain has TRDV1 and TRDJ1; 13 bases map to TRDD3. This CDR3 comprises 25 residues. V was clipped by 0 bases and J by 0 bases; unmatched bases: 25. Germline CDR1 TSWWSYY, CDR2 QGS. CDR3 sequence reads: CALGELKGPNSPDWGIRCHTDKLIF. CDR3 nucleotides: TGTGCTCTTGGGGAACTGAAAGGCCCTAATAGTCCCGACTGGGGGATACGCTGTCACACCGATAAACTCATCTTT.

The table lists this clone with many counts. The protein TCRdb lists belongs to a much larger clone and differs from this DNA's translation at residue 4, which points to a read error; the protein shown is made from the DNA. V and J are TRDV1 and TRDJ1; TRDD3 agrees at 13 bases. The V gene end was trimmed by 7 bases and the J gene end by 2 bases; junction bases not matched to a gene: 25. The germline V gene has CDR1 TSWWSYY and CDR2 QGS. The CDR3 sequence is 22 residues long. The CDR3 nucleotides are TGTGCTCTTGTCGCCCCTTTCCTACGTCAGCCCGTACTGGGGGATACGACCGATAAACTCATCTTT. This gives the protein CALVAPFLRQPVLGDTTDKLIF.